Each of the 17 T cell receptor beta chains below was sequenced from the same sample in a study of PD-1 and CTLA-4 blockade in melanoma. The method was immunoSEQ multiplex PCR; TCRdb's version includes in-frame clones alone and lacks a portion of them. The profile shows 30,000 to 35,000 clones, 75% to 95% of them singletons. The sequenced sample was CD8+ T cells from peripheral blood, obtained from a patient given anti-PD-1 treatment. The source is a human donor with melanoma.

CDR3 in amino acids: CASTEWGGNEQFF. The CDR3 DNA follows: TGTGCCAGCACCGAGTGGGGGGGGAATGAGCAGTTCTTC. The gene calls are TRBV28 and TRBJ2-1; 7 bases match TRBD2. This CDR3 region has 13 residues. The V gene end was trimmed by 7 bases and the J gene end by 7 bases; junction bases not matched to a gene: 7. Germline assignment: CDR1 MDHEN and CDR2 SYDVKM.

The rearrangement uses TRBV29-1 and TRBJ1-4; no definite D call. The CDR3 extends over 15 amino acids. The germline V gene has CDR1 SQVTM and CDR2 ANQGSEA. Trimming took off 0 bases at V and 0 bases at J, with 8 bases between the two ends. CDR3 loop: CSVEEGSATNEKLFF. The CDR3 DNA is TGCAGCGTTGAAGAGGGATCTGCAACTAATGAAAAACTGTTTTTT.

The chain combines TRBV5-4 with TRBJ1-1, with 9 bases identical to TRBD1. The V gene's germline CDR1 is SGHNT and CDR2 YYREEE (reference sequence). The ends lost 3 bases at V and 3 bases at J; junction bases unmatched: 3. The CDR3 is 14 residues long. As DNA, the CDR3 is TGTGCCAGCAGCTATGACAGGGGGGACACTGAAGCTTTCTTT. Translated: CASSYDRGDTEAFF.

The V call is TRBV6-5, the J call TRBJ1-5; D uncertain. Trimming left V 0 bases short and J 5 bases short, with 11 bases between. Germline CDR1 MNHEY, CDR2 SVGAGI. This CDR3 is built from 15 residues. CDR3 in DNA: TGTGCCAGCAGTTACTCCAACGGGAGGGATCAGCCCCAGCATTTT. It codes for CASSYSNGRDQPQHF.

This chain uses TRBV7-9 with TRBJ2-5, with D tentatively TRBD1 or TRBD2 (5 bases each). Looked up from germline, CDR1 is SEHNR and CDR2 is FQNEAQ (reference sequence). V was shortened by 10 bases and J by 3 bases, with 12 bases between the two germline ends. This CDR3 region has 12 residues. The CDR3 loop is CATMGREETQYF. CDR3 bases: TGTGCCACCATGGGACGAGAAGAGACCCAGTACTTC.

The chain uses TRBV10-3 and TRBJ2-3, with 7 bases lining up with TRBD1. The length of the CDR3 is 12 residues. Germline CDR1 and CDR2: ENHRY and SYGVKD. The V gene end was trimmed by 5 bases and the J gene end by 4 bases; junction bases not matched to a gene: 0. The chain's CDR3 is CAISQGADTQYF. DNA for the CDR3: TGTGCCATCAGTCAGGGGGCAGATACGCAGTATTTT.

The genes are TRBV11-2 and TRBJ1-4; TRBD1 might be the D (6 bases). In germline, CDR1 is SGHAT, CDR2 FQNNGV. The V and J ends lost 5 bases and 0 bases respectively, with 16 bases between them. The CDR3 spans 17 residues. The CDR3 nucleotides read TGTGCCAGCAGCGCCCGGGGGCAGGGTGCAACTAATGAAAAACTGTTTTTT. This gives the protein CASSARGQGATNEKLFF.

The chain is built from TRBV29-1 and TRBJ1-1; 8 nucleotides agree with TRBD1. The CDR3 sequence is 17 residues long. V trimming: 1 base; J trimming: 1 base; junction bases outside the gene matches: 11. CDR1 is SQVTM, CDR2 ANQGSEA, per germline. The CDR3 loop reads CSVEGTGSYGENTEAFF. CDR3 sequence (DNA): TGCAGCGTTGAAGGGACAGGGTCCTATGGGGAGAACACTGAAGCTTTCTTT.

This clone was observed once. The gene calls are TRBV27 and TRBJ1-1, with a possible D match to TRBD1 (5 bases). V was cut by 1 base and J by 6 bases, with 9 bases left in between. CDR1 MNHEY and CDR2 SMNVEV come from the germline V gene (reference sequence). There are 13 residues in the CDR3. Here the CDR3 reads CASSLWGEAEAFF. Written as DNA, the CDR3 is TGTGCCAGCAGTTTATGGGGGGAGGCTGAAGCTTTCTTT.

The gene calls are TRBV5-4 and TRBJ1-1, with D possibly matching TRBD1 (5 bases). CDR3 size: 14 residues. Germline-derived CDR1 and CDR2 are SGHNT and YYREEE (reference sequence). V lost 0 bases and J lost 3, with 9 bases in between. CDR3 coding DNA: TGTGCCAGCAGCTTGGGACAGCTCGACACTGAAGCTTTCTTT. Amino acids: CASSLGQLDTEAFF.

Here the CDR3 DNA reads TGTGCCAGCAGTCCGCCGGGCCCTGGACTCTACGAGCAGTACTTC. It yields the protein CASSPPGPGLYEQYF. The chain employs TRBV7-9 and TRBJ2-7; D may be TRBD2 (5 bases). The germline V gene has CDR1 SEHNR and CDR2 FQNEAQ (reference sequence). The CDR3 extends over 15 amino acids. V was shortened by 6 bases and J by 3 bases, with 18 bases between the two germline ends.

CDR3 coding DNA: TGCAGTGCCCCGCGGGGCTACGAGCAGTACTTC. Translating it yields CSAPRGYEQYF. This chain joins TRBV20-1 and TRBJ2-7; weak D call: TRBD2 (6 bases). V was cut by 6 bases and J by 3 bases, with 9 bases left in between. From germline, CDR1 is DFQATT and CDR2 SNEGSKA (reference sequence). The CDR3 is 11 amino acids.

This chain joins TRBV5-4 and TRBJ2-5; TRBD2 aligns across 12 bases. The CDR3 covers 17 residues. The germline V gene encodes CDR1 SGHNT and CDR2 YYREEE (reference sequence). After removal of 4 bases from V and 3 bases from J, the junction contained 10 bases not matched to a gene. DNA of the CDR3: TGTGCCAGCAGCACCACGCCGACTAGCGGGAGAAAAGAGACCCAGTACTTC. It yields the protein CASSTTPTSGRKETQYF.

This clone came up once. The chain recombines TRBV19 with TRBJ2-3; tentatively, D is TRBD1 or TRBD2 (5 bases each). The V and J ends lost 3 bases and 2 bases respectively, with 9 bases between them. This CDR3 region has 14 residues. Germline V gene lookup returns CDR1 LNHDA and CDR2 SQIVND (reference sequence). The CDR3 coding sequence is TGTGCCAGTAGTATTCTCGGGGCCACAGATACGCAGTATTTT. Its protein product is CASSILGATDTQYF.

V gene TRBV27 combines with J gene TRBJ1-1, with unresolved D. Germline CDR1 and CDR2: MNHEY and SMNVEV (reference sequence). There are 15 residues in the CDR3. V lost 0 bases, J lost 4 bases, and 12 bases lay in between. The CDR3 here is CASSLSWGLSTEAFF. The CDR3 coding sequence is TGTGCCAGCAGTTTATCTTGGGGATTGAGCACTGAAGCTTTCTTT.

The chain joins TRBV11-2 to TRBJ1-1, with D perhaps TRBD1 (5 bases). The V end was cut by 0 bases, the J end by 4 bases, with 9 bases between. The CDR3 totals 14 residues. Germline values: CDR1 SGHAT, CDR2 FQNNGV. CDR3 coding DNA: TGTGCCAGCAGCTTAGATGGGGGTGGCACTGAAGCTTTCTTT. It specifies CASSLDGGGTEAFF.

The V call is TRBV6-6, the J call TRBJ2-7; D is perhaps TRBD1 (6 bases). CDR1 is MNHNY and CDR2 is SVGAGI in the germline V gene (reference sequence). Trimming pared 4 bases from V and 5 bases from J, leaving 18 bases between. The CDR3 length is 15 residues. For the CDR3, the DNA is TGTGCCAGCAGTTTGGGGGCAGGTTCTCACAACGAGCAGTACTTC. This sequence encodes CASSLGAGSHNEQYF.